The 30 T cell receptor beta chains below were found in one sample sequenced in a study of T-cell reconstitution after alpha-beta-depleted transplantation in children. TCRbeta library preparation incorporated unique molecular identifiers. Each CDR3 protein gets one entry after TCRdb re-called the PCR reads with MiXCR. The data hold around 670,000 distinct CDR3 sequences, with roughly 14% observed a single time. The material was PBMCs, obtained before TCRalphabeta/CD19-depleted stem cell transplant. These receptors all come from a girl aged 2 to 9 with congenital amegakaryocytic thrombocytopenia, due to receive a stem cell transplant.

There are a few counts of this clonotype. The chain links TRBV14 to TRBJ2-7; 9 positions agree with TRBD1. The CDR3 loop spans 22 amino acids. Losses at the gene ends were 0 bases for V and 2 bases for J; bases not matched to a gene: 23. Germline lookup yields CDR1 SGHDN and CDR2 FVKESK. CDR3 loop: CASSQENPYQGQGNSRAYEQYF. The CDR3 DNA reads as TGTGCCAGCAGCCAAGAAAACCCCTATCAGGGACAGGGAAATAGTCGCGCCTACGAGCAGTACTTC.

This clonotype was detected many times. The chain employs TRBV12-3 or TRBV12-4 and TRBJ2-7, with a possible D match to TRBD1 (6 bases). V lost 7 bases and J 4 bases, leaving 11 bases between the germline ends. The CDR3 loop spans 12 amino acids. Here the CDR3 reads CASKGVLYEQYF. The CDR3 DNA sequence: TGTGCCAGCAAGGGGGTCCTATACGAGCAGTACTTC.

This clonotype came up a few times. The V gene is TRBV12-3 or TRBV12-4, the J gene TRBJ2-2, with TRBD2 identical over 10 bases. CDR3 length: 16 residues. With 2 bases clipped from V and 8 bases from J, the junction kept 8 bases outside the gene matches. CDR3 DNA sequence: TGTGCCAGCAGTTTACGGCTAGCGGGAGCGGCGGGGGAGCTGTTTTTT. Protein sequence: CASSLRLAGAAGELFF.

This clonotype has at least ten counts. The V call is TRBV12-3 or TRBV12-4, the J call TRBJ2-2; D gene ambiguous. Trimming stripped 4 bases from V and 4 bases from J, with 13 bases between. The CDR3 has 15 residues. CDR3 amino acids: CASSSSYPITGELFF. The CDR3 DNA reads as TGTGCCAGCAGTTCTTCCTACCCCATCACCGGGGAGCTGTTTTTT.

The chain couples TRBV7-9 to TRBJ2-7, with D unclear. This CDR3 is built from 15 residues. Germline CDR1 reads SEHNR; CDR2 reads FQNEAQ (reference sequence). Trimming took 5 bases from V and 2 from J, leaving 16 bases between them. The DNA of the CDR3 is TGTGCCAGCAGCCCACCCGACCAGATAGCCTACGAGCAGTACTTC. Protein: CASSPPDQIAYEQYF.

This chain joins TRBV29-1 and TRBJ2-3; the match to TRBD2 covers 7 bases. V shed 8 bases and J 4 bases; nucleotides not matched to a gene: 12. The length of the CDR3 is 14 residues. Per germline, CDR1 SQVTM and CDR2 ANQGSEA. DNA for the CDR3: TGCAGCTCTGGGAGGGCGGGAGCGGCAGATACGCAGTATTTT. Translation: CSSGRAGAADTQYF.

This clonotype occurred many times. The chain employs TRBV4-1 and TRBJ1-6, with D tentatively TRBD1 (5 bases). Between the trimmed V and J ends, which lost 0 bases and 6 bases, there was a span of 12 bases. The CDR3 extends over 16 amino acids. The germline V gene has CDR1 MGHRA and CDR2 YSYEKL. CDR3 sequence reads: CASSQERGTVNSPLHF. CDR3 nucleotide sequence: TGCGCCAGCAGCCAAGAACGGGGGACGGTTAATTCACCCCTCCACTTT.

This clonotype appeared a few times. Here the CDR3 DNA reads TGCAGCGTTGTACAGGGATCAGCCCGGGATCAGCAGTTCTTC. The encoded protein is CSVVQGSARDQQFF. The V gene is TRBV29-1, the J gene TRBJ2-1, with a possible D match to TRBD1 (6 bases). Germline V lookup: CDR1 SQVTM, CDR2 ANQGSEA. The CDR3 is 14 residues long. V lost 4 bases to trimming and J lost 11 bases, with 21 bases between them.

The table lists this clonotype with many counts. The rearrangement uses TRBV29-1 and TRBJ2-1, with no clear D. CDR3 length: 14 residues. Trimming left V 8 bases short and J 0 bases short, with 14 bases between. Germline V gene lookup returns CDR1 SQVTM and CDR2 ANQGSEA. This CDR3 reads CSFTLGSSYNEQFF. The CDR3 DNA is TGCAGCTTCACTCTAGGTAGCTCCTACAATGAGCAGTTCTTC.

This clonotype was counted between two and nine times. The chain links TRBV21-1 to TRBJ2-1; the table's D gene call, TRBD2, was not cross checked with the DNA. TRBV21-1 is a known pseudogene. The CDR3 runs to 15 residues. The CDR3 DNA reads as TGTGCCAGCAGCCCCCGGCCTAGCGGGAGGACTGAGCAGTTCTTC. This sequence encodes CASSPRPSGRTEQFF.

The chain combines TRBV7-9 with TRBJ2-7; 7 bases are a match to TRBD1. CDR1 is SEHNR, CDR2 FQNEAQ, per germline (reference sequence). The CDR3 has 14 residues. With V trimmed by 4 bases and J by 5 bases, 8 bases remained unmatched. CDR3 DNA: TGTGCCAGCAGCTCCACAGGGGCTACCCACGAGCAGTACTTC. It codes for CASSSTGATHEQYF.

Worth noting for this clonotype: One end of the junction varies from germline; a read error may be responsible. CDR3 region: CCARDLGPSLYNEQFF. The CDR3 DNA follows: TGCTGTGCTAGAGATCTGGGACCCTCTTTATACAATGAGCAGTTCTTC. The chain uses TRBV20-1 and TRBJ2-1, with D perhaps given as TRBD1 or TRBD2 (5 bases each). The CDR3 is made up of 16 amino acids. CDR1 and CDR2 (germline): DFQATT, SNEGSKA (reference sequence).

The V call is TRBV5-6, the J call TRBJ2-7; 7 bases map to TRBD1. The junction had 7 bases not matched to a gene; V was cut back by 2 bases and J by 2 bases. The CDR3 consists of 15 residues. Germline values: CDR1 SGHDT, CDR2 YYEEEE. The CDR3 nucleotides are TGTGCCAGCAGCTTTCAGGGGGTTCCTACCTACGAGCAGTACTTC. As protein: CASSFQGVPTYEQYF.

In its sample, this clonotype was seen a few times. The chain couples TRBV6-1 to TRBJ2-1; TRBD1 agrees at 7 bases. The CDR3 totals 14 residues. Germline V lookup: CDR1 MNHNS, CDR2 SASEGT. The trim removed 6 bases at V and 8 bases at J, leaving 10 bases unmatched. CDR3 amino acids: CASSLQTGLDEQFF. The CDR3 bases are TGTGCCAGCAGCCTACAGACAGGGTTGGATGAGCAGTTCTTC.

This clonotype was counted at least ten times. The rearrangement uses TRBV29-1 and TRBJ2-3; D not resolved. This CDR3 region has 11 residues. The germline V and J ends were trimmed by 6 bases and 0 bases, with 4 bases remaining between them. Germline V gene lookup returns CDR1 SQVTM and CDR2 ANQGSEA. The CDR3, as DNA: TGCAGCGTGTGGAGCACAGATACGCAGTATTTT. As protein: CSVWSTDTQYF.

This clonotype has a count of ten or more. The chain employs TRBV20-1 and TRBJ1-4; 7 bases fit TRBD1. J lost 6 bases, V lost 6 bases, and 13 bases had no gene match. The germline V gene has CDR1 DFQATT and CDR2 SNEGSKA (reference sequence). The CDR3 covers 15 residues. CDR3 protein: CSARERGQLDEKLFF. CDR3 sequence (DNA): TGCAGTGCCAGGGAGAGGGGGCAATTGGATGAAAAACTGTTTTTT.

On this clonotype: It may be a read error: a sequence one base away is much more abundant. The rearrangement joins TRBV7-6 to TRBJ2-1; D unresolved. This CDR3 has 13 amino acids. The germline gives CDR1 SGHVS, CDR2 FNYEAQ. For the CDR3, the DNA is TGTGCCCGCAGCTTCTCAGGCAACAATGAGCAGTTCTTC. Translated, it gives CARSFSGNNEQFF. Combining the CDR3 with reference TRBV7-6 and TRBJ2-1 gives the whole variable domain GAGVSQSPRYKVTKRGQDVALRCDPISGHVSLYWYRQALGQGPEFLTYFNYEAQQDKSGLPNDRFSAERPEGSISTLTIQRTEQRDSAMYRCARSFSGNNEQFFGPGTRLTVL.

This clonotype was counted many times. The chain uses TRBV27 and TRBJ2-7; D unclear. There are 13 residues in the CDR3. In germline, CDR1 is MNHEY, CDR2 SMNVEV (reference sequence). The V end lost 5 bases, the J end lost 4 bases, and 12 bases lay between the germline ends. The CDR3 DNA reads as TGTGCCAGCAGTGAGTTTCTAGGTTACGAGCAGTACTTC. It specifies CASSEFLGYEQYF.

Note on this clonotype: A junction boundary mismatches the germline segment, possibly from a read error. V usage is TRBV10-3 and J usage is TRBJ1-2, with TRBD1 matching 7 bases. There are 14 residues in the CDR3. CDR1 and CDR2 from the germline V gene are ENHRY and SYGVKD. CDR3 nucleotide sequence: TGTGCCATCAACACCGGGACAGCGAACTATGGCGACTCCTTC. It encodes CAINTGTANYGDSF.

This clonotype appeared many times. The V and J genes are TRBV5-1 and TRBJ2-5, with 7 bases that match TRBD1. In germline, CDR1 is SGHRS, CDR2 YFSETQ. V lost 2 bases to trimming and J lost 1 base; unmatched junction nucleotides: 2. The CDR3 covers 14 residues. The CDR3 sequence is CASSLWTGQETQYF. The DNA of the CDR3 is TGCGCCAGCAGCTTATGGACAGGCCAAGAGACCCAGTACTTC. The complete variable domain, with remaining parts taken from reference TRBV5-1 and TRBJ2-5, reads KAGVTQTPRYLIKTRGQQVTLSCSPISGHRSVSWYQQTPGQGLQFLFEYFSETQRNKGNFPGRFSGRQFSNSRSEMNVSTLELGDSALYLCASSLWTGQETQYFGPGTRLLVL.

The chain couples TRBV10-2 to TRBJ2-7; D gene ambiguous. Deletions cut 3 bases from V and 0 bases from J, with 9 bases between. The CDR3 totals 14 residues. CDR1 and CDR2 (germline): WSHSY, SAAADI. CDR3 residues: CASSDPESSYEQYF. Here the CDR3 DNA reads TGCGCCAGCAGTGATCCGGAAAGCTCCTACGAGCAGTACTTC.

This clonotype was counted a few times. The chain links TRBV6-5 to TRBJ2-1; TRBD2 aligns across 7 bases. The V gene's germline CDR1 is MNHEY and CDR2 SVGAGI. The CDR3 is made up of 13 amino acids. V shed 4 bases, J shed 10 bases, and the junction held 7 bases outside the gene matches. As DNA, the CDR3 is TGTGCCAGCAGTTTTAGCGGGCCCGGGGAGCAGTTCTTC. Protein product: CASSFSGPGEQFF.

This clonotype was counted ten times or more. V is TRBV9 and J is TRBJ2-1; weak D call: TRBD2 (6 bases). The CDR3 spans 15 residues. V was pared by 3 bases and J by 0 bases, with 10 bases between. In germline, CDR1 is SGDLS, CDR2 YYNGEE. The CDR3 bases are TGTGCCAGCAGCGATTCCGGGGGCTCCTACAATGAGCAGTTCTTC. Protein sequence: CASSDSGGSYNEQFF.

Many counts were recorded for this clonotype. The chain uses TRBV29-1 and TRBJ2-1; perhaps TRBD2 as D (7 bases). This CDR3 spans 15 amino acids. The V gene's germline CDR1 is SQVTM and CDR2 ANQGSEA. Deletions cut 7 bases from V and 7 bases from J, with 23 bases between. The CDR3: CSAEGGRRGGNEQFF. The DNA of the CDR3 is TGCAGCGCAGAAGGAGGCCGTAGGGGGGGTAATGAGCAGTTCTTC.

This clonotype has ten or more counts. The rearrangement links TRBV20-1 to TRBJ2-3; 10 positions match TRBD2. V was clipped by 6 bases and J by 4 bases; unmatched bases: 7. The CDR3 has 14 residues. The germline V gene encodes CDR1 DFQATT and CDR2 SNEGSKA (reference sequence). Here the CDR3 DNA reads TGCAGTGCCTCTAGCGGGAGAAGGGCAGATACGCAGTATTTT. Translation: CSASSGRRADTQYF.

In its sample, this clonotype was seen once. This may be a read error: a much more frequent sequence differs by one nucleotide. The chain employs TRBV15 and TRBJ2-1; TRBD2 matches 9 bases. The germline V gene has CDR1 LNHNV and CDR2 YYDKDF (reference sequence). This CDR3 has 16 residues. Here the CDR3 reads CTTSIHSGSSYNEQFF. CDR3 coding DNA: TGTACCACCAGCATCCATAGCGGGAGCTCCTACAATGAGCAGTTCTTC.

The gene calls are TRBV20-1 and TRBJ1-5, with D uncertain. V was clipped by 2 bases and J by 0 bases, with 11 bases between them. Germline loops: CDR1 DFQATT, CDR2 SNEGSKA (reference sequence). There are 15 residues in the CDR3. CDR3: CSARPVGSSNQPQHF. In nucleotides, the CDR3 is TGCAGTGCTAGACCAGTTGGCAGTAGCAATCAGCCCCAGCATTTT.

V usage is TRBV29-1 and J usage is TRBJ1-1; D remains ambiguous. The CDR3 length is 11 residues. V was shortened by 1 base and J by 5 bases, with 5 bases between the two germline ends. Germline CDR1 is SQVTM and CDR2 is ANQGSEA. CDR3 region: CSVEGATEAFF. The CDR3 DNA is TGCAGCGTTGAAGGGGCTACTGAAGCTTTCTTT.

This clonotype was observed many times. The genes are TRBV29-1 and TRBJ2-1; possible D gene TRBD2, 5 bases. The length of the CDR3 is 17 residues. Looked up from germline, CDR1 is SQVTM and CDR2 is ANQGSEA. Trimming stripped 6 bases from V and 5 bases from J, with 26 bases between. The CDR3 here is CSVPNDGVIVSNNEQFF. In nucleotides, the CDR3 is TGCAGCGTACCTAATGACGGGGTTATCGTTAGTAACAATGAGCAGTTCTTC.

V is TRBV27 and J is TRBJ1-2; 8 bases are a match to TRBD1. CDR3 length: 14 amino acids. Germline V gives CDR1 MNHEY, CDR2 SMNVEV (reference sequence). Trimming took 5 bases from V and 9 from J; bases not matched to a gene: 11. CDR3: CASSPYHGQGSYTF. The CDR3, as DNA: TGTGCCAGCAGTCCCTACCATGGACAGGGTAGCTACACCTTC.